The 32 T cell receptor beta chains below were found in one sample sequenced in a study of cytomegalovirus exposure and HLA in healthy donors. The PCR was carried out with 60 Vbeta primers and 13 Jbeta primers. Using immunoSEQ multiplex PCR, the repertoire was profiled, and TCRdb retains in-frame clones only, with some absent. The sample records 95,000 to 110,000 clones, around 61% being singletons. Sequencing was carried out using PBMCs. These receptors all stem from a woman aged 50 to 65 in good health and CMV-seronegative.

CDR3 in amino acids: CASRRESGKETQYF. Here the CDR3 DNA reads TGTGCCAGCAGGAGGGAAAGTGGGAAAGAGACCCAGTACTTC. This chain uses TRBV11-1 with TRBJ2-5; D may be TRBD2 (5 bases). Trimming took off 6 bases at V and 3 bases at J, with 14 bases between the two ends. In germline, CDR1 is SGHAT, CDR2 FQDESV (reference sequence). The CDR3 has 14 residues.

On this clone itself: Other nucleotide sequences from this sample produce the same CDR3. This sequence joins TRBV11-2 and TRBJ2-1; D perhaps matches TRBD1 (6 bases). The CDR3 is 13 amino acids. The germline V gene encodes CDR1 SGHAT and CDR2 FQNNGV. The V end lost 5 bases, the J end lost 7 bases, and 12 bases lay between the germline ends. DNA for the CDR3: TGTGCCAGCAGCCTTGGGACAAATAATGAGCAGTTCTTC. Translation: CASSLGTNNEQFF.

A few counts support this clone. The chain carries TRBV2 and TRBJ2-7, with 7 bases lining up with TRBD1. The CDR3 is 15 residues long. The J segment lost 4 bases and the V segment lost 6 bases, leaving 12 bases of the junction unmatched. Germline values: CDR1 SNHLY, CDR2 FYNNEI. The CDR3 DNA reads TGTGCCAGCAGCCGCGCGCTAGGGACAGTATACGAGCAGTACTTC. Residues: CASSRALGTVYEQYF.

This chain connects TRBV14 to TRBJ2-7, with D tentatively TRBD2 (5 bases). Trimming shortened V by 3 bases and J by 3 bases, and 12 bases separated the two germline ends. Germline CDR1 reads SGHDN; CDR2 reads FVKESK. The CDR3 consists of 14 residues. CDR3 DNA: TGTGCCAGCAGCCAGCTCAGCGGAAGCTACGAGCAGTACTTC. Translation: CASSQLSGSYEQYF.

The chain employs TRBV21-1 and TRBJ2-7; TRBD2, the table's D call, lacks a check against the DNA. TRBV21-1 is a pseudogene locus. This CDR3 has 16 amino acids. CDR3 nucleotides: TGTGCCAGCAGCCCCCCTCCGGGACTACAATTATACGAGCAGTACTTC. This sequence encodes CASSPPPGLQLYEQYF.

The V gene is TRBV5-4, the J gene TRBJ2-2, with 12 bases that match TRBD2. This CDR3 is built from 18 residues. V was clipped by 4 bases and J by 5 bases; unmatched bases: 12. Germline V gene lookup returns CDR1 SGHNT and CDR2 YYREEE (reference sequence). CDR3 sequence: CASSGLALGLAGTGELFF. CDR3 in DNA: TGTGCCAGCAGCGGACTCGCGTTAGGACTAGCGGGAACCGGGGAGCTGTTTTTT.

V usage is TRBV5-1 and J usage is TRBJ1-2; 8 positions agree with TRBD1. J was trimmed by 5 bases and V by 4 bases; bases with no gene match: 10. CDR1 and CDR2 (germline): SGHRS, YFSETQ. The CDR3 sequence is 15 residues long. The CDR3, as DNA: TGCGCCAGCAGCCCACCGGGACAGGAGAGATATGGCTACACCTTC. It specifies CASSPPGQERYGYTF.

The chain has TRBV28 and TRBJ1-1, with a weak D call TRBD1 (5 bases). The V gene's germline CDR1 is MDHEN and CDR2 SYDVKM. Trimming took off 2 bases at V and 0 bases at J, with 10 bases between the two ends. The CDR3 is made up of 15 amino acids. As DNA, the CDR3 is TGTGCCAGCAGTTTACTTGCCAGGGTGAACACTGAAGCTTTCTTT. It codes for CASSLLARVNTEAFF.

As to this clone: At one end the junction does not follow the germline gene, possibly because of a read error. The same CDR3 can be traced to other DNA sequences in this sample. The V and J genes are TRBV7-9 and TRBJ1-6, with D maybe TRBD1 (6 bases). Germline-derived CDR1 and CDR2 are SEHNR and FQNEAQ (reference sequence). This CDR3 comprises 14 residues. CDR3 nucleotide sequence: TGTGCCAGCAGCTCACAGGGTTATAATTCGCCCCTCCACTTT. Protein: CASSSQGYNSPLHF.

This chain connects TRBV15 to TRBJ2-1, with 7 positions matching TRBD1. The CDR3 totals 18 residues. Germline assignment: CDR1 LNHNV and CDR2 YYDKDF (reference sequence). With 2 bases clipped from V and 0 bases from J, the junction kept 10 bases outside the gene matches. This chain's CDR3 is CATSRRGQSPRSYNEQFF. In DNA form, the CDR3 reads TGTGCCACCAGCAGAAGGGGGCAATCCCCCCGCTCCTACAATGAGCAGTTCTTC.

Here the CDR3 DNA reads TGCGCCAGCAGCCAAGGGCCCCTCTCCGCTGGAAACACCATATATTTT. It specifies CASSQGPLSAGNTIYF. The chain is built from TRBV4-1 and TRBJ1-3; D gene ambiguous. Germline V gives CDR1 MGHRA, CDR2 YSYEKL. The CDR3 is made up of 16 amino acids. Trimming cost V 1 base and J 2 bases, with 12 bases left between them.

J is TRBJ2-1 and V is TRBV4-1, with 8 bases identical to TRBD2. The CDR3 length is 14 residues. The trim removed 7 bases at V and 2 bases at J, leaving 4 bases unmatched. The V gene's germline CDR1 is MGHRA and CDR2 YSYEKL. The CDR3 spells CASNRGGAYNEQFF. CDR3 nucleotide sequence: TGCGCCAGCAACCGGGGGGGAGCCTACAATGAGCAGTTCTTC.

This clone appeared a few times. The CDR3 region has the DNA TGTGCCAGCAGTTTGGGGGACAGGGGACAAGAGACCCAGTACTTC. This codes for CASSLGDRGQETQYF. The rearrangement uses TRBV28 and TRBJ2-5; TRBD1 aligns across 10 bases. V was clipped by 3 bases and J by 2 bases; unmatched bases: 3. From germline, CDR1 is MDHEN and CDR2 SYDVKM. This CDR3 has 15 residues. Using reference TRBV28 and TRBJ2-5 for the parts outside the CDR3, the full variable domain is DVKVTQSSRYLVKRTGEKVFLECVQDMDHENMFWYRQDPGLGLRLIYFSYDVKMKEKGDIPEGYSVSREKKERFSLILESASTNQTSMYLCASSLGDRGQETQYFGPGTRLLVL.

The CDR3 spells CASSSTGTGLDTQYF. The CDR3 DNA follows: TGTGCCAGCAGTTCCACCGGGACAGGGCTAGATACGCAGTATTTT. This chain joins TRBV6-5 and TRBJ2-3; 9 bases agree with TRBD1. Germline CDR1 reads MNHEY; CDR2 reads SVGAGI. The J segment lost 5 bases and the V segment lost 4 bases, leaving 7 bases of the junction unmatched. The CDR3 sequence is 15 residues long.

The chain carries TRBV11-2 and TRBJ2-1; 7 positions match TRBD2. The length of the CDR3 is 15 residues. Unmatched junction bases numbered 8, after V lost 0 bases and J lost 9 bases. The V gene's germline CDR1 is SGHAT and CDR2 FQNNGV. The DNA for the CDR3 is TGTGCCAGCAGCTTAGAAAGAACGCCGGGGGGTGAGCAGTTCTTC. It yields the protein CASSLERTPGGEQFF.

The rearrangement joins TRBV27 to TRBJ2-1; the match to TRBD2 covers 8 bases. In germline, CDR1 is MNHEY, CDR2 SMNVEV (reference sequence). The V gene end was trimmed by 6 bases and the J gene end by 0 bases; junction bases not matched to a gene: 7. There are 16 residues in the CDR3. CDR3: CASRPFSGASYNEQFF. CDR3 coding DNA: TGTGCCAGCAGACCCTTTAGCGGGGCCTCCTACAATGAGCAGTTCTTC.

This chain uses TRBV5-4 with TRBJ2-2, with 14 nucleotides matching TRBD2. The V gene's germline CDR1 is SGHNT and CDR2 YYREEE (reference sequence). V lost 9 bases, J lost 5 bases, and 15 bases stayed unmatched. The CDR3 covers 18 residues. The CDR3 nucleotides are TGTGCCACCACAATAGGGACTAGCGGGAGTGGTTGGACCGGGGAGCTGTTTTTT. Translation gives CATTIGTSGSGWTGELFF.

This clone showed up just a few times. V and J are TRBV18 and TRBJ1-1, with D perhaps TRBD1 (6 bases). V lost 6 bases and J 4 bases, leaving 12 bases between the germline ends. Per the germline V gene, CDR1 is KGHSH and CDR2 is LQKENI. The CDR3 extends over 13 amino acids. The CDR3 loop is CASSLDRSTEAFF. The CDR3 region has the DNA TGTGCCAGCTCCCTAGACAGGAGCACTGAAGCTTTCTTT.

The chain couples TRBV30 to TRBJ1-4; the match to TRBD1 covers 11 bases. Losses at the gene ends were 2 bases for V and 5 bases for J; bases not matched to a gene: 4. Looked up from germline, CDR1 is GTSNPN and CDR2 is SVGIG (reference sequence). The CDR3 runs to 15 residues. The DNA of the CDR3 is TGTGCCTGGAGTCCAGGACAGGGGGCAAATGAAAAACTGTTTTTT. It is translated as CAWSPGQGANEKLFF.

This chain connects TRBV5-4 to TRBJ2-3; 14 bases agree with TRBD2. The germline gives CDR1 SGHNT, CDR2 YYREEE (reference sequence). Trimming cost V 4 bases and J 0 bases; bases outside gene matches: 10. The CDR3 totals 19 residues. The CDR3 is CASSLDGTSGGISTDTQYF. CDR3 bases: TGTGCCAGCAGCCTCGACGGGACTAGCGGGGGAATAAGCACAGATACGCAGTATTTT.

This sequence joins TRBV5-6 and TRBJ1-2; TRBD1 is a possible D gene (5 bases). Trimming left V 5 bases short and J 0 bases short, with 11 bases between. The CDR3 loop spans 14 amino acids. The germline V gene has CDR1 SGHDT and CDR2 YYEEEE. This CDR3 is CASRTQGANYGYTF. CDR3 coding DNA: TGTGCCAGCAGGACCCAGGGCGCTAACTATGGCTACACCTTC.

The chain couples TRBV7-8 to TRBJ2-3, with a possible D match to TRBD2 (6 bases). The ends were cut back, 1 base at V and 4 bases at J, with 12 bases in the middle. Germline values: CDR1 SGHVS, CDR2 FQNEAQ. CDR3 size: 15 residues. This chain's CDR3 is CASSLGPGEADTQYF. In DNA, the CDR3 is TGTGCCAGCAGCTTAGGTCCGGGAGAAGCAGATACGCAGTATTTT. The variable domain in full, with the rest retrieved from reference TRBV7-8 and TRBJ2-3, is GAGVSQSPRYKVAKRGQDVALRCDPISGHVSLFWYQQALGQGPEFLTYFQNEAQLDKSGLPSDRFFAERPEGSVSTLKIQRTQQEDSAVYLCASSLGPGEADTQYFGPGTRLTVL.

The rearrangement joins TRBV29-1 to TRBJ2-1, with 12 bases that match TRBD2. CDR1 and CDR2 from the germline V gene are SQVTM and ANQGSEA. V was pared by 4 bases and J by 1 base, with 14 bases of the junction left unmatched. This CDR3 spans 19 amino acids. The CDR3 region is CSVVSPGLAGVPSYNEQFF. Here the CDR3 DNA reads TGCAGCGTTGTTTCCCCGGGACTAGCGGGCGTCCCATCCTACAATGAGCAGTTCTTC.

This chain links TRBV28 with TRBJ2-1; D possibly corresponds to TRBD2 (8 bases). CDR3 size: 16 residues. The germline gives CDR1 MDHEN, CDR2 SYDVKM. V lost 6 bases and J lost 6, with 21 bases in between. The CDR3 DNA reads TGTGCCAGCAGATCACAGGGGCGCGGGAGGCTCAATGAGCAGTTCTTC. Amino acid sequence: CASRSQGRGRLNEQFF.

CDR3 in DNA: TGCGCCAGCAGCTTGCGGACAGGGAGGAACTACGAGCAGTACTTC. Residues: CASSLRTGRNYEQYF. The chain uses TRBV5-1 and TRBJ2-7; 8 bases fit TRBD1. CDR1 SGHRS and CDR2 YFSETQ come from the germline V gene. Trimming took 1 base from V and 3 from J; bases not matched to a gene: 6. The CDR3 is 15 amino acids.

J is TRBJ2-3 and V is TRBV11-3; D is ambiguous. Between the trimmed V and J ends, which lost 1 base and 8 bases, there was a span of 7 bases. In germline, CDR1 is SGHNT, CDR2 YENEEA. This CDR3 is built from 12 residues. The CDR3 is CASSLVSGTQYF. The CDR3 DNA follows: TGTGCCAGCAGCTTAGTCTCCGGTACGCAGTATTTT.

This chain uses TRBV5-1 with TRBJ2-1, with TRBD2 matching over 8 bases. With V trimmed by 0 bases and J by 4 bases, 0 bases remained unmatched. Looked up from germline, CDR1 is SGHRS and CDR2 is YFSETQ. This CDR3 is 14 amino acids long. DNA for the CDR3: TGCGCCAGCAGCTTGGAGCGGGAGTACAATGAGCAGTTCTTC. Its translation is CASSLEREYNEQFF.

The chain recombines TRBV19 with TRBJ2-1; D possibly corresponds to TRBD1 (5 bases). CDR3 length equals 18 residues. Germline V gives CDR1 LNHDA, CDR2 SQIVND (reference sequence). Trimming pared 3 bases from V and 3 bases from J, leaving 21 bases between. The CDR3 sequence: CASSIKFTGQPFYNEQFF. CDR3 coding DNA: TGTGCCAGTAGTATTAAGTTTACAGGACAACCTTTCTACAATGAGCAGTTCTTC.

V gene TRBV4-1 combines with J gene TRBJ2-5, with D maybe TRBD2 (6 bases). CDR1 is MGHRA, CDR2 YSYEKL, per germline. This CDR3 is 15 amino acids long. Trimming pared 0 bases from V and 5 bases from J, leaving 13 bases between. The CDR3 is CASSQEGTWGETQYF. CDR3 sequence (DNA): TGCGCCAGCAGCCAAGAAGGGACTTGGGGGGAGACCCAGTACTTC.

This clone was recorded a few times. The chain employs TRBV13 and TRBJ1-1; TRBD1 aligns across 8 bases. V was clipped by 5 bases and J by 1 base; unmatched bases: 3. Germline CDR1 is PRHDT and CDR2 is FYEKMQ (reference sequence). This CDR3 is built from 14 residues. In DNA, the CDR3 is TGTGCCAGCAGCGTGGGACAGGCGAACACTGAAGCTTTCTTT. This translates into CASSVGQANTEAFF. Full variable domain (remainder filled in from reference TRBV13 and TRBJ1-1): AAGVIQSPRHLIKEKRETATLKCYPIPRHDTVYWYQQGPGQDPQFLISFYEKMQSDKGSIPDRFSAQQFSDYHSELNMSSLELGDSALYFCASSVGQANTEAFFGQGTRLTVV.

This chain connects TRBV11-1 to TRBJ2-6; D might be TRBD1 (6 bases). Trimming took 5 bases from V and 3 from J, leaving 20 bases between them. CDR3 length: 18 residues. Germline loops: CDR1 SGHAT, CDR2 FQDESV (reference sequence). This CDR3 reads CASSPLTGASGGANVLTF. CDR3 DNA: TGTGCCAGCAGCCCACTGACAGGCGCCTCGGGTGGGGCCAACGTCCTGACTTTC.

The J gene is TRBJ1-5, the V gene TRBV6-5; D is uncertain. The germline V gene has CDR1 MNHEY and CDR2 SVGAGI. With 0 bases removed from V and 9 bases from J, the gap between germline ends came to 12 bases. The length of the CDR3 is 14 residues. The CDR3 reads CASSYSSGVRPQHF. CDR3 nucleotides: TGTGCCAGCAGTTACTCGAGCGGGGTACGGCCCCAGCATTTT.